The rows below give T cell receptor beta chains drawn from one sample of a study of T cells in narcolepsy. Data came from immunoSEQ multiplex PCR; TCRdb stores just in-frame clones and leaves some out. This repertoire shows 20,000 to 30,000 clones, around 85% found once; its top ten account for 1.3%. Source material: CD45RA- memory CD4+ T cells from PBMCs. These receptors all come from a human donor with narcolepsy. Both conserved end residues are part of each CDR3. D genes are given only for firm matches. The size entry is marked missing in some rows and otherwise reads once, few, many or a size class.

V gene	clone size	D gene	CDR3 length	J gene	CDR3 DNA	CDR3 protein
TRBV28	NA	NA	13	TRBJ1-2	TGTGCCACCATGCGGGGGATGGTCTATGGCTACACCTTC	CATMRGMVYGYTF
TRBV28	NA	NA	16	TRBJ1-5	TGTGCCAGCAGTTCCGTACGGGTGTTAAGCAATCAGCCCCAGCATTTT	CASSSVRVLSNQPQHF
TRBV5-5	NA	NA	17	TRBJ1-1	TGTGCCAGCAGCTTGTATGGGGGGGGTAATGTGAACACTGAAGCTTTCTTT	CASSLYGGGNVNTEAFF
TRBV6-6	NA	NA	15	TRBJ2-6	TGTGCCAGCAGACAACTCGGGTCTGGGGCCAACGTCCTGACTTTC	CASRQLGSGANVLTF
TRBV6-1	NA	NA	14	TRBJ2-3	TGTGCCAGCAGTGACGGTTCGCACACAGATACGCAGTATTTT	CASSDGSHTDTQYF
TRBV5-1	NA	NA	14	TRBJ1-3	TGCGCCAGCAGCTTGGAGGCCTCTGGAGGCACCATATATTTT	CASSLEASGGTIYF
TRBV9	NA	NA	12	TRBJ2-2	TGTGCCAGCAGCGCCGAGGTCGGGGAGCTGTTTTTT	CASSAEVGELFF
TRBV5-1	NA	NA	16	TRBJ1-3	TGCGCCAGCCAAGGAGAAGACCTTAACTCTGGAAACACCATATATTTT	CASQGEDLNSGNTIYF
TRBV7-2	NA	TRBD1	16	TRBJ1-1	TGTGCCAGCATGCAAGCCCTGGGACAGGTTAACACTGAAGCTTTCTTT	CASMQALGQVNTEAFF
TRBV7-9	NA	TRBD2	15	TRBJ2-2	TGTGCCAGCAGCTTAGAGGGGACTAGCACCGGGGAGCTGTTTTTT	CASSLEGTSTGELFF
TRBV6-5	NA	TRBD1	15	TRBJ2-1	TGTGCCAGCAGGCCAGGGGGCTTTCGGGCCAATGAGCAGTTCTTC	CASRPGGFRANEQFF
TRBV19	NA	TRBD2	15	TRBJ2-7	TGTGCCAGTAGTCCGGGGACTAGCGGACCATACGAGCAGTACTTC	CASSPGTSGPYEQYF
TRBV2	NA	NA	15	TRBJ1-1	TGTGCCAGCAGTGAGGACAGATCTATGAACACTGAAGCTTTCTTT	CASSEDRSMNTEAFF
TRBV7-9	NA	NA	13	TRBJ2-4	TGTGCCAGCACCCGGGGAGGTCGTAACATTCAGTACTTC	CASTRGGRNIQYF
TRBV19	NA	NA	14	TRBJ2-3	TGTGCCGGCGGACCTGGGGGGTTTAGCGATACGCAGTATTTT	CAGGPGGFSDTQYF
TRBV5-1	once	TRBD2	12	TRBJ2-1	TGCGCCAGCGAACAGACTAGCGGATCACTGTTCTTC	CASEQTSGSLFF
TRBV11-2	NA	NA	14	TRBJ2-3	TGTGCCAGCAGCTACTCGACTGGCACAGATACGCAGTATTTT	CASSYSTGTDTQYF
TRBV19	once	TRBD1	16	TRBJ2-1	TGTGCCAGTGGGACAAGCGGGACAGGGGTGTACAATGAGCAGTTCTTC	CASGTSGTGVYNEQFF
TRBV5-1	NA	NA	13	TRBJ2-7	TGCGCCAGCAGCAAGGACAGAGACTACGAGCAGTACTTC	CASSKDRDYEQYF